These 26 T cell receptor beta chains came from one sample sequenced in a study of CD8 T cells in Susac syndrome. Reverse transcription used roughly 0.5 to 1 ug RNA and random hexamers. TCRdb itself ran the immunoSEQ multiplex PCR reads through MiXCR, one entry per CDR3 protein. Among approximately 150,000 distinct CDR3 sequences listed, around 80% were seen once. Sample: CD8+ T cells from PBMCs. These receptor sequences come from a human donor with multiple sclerosis.

The chain uses TRBV4-1 and TRBJ2-7; 7 bases are shared with TRBD1. The CDR3 has 14 residues. Germline V gene sequence: CDR1 MGHRA, CDR2 YSYEKL. The trim removed 4 bases at V and 7 bases at J, leaving 10 bases unmatched. The CDR3 coding sequence is TGCGCCAGCAGCCCCGGACAGGCCCTTACGGAGCAGTACTTC. Its protein is CASSPGQALTEQYF.

The CDR3 is CASSIWSGQSNQPQHF. DNA of the CDR3: TGTGCCAGTAGTATATGGTCAGGGCAAAGCAATCAGCCCCAGCATTTT. The chain combines TRBV19 with TRBJ1-5; possible D gene TRBD1, 5 bases. V lost 2 bases, J lost 1 base, and 12 bases lay in between. This CDR3 region has 16 residues. Germline loops: CDR1 LNHDA, CDR2 SQIVND (reference sequence).

In nucleotides, the CDR3 is TGTGCCAGCAGTGAAGAGGAACACGAATACCTTAGGTCTGGGGCCAACGTCCTGACTTTC. This codes for CASSEEEHEYLRSGANVLTF. The V call is TRBV6-1, the J call TRBJ2-6; D is unclear. The CDR3 runs to 20 residues. The V and J ends lost 1 base and 1 base respectively, with 20 bases between them. Germline-derived CDR1 and CDR2 are MNHNS and SASEGT.

The chain uses TRBV12-3 or TRBV12-4 and TRBJ1-2; 7 bases are a match to TRBD1. V was clipped by 5 bases and J by 6 bases; unmatched bases: 6. The CDR3 is made up of 13 amino acids. CDR3 bases: TGTGCCAGCAGTCTCATCGGGACAGATGGCTACACCTTC. Protein product: CASSLIGTDGYTF.

The DNA of the CDR3 is TGTGCCGGACAATGGGTGGGCGGAGGTGAAAAACTGTTTTTT. Translation gives CAGQWVGGGEKLFF. The rearrangement links TRBV30 to TRBJ1-4; tentatively, D is TRBD1 (5 bases). The V gene lost 8 bases and the J gene lost 7 bases, with 20 bases spanning the gap. Germline V CDR1 and CDR2: GTSNPN, SVGIG (reference sequence). This CDR3 has 14 amino acids.

The rearrangement uses TRBV11-2 and TRBJ2-2; the match to TRBD1 covers 9 bases. This CDR3 is 16 amino acids long. Germline CDR1 is SGHAT and CDR2 is FQNNGV. V gave up 3 bases and J gave up 5 bases; unmatched junction bases: 7. The chain's CDR3 is CASSFLKGQGTGELFF. The CDR3 nucleotides read TGTGCCAGCAGCTTCCTCAAGGGACAGGGAACCGGGGAGCTGTTTTTT.

This clonotype was recorded a few times. V gene TRBV7-9 combines with J gene TRBJ2-7; D remains ambiguous. There are 11 residues in the CDR3. Germline V gene data show CDR1 as SEHNR and CDR2 as FQNEAQ (reference sequence). The V end lost 5 bases, the J end lost 6 bases, and 8 bases lay between the germline ends. The CDR3 spells CASSQTVEQYF. CDR3 sequence (DNA): TGTGCCAGCAGCCAGACGGTCGAGCAGTACTTC. Full variable domain (rest looked up from reference TRBV7-9 and TRBJ2-7): DTGVSQNPRHKITKRGQNVTFRCDPISEHNRLYWYRQTLGQGPEFLTYFQNEAQLEKSRLLSDRFSAERPKGSFSTLEIQRTEQGDSAMYLCASSQTVEQYFGPGTRLTVT.

The rearrangement joins TRBV5-1 to TRBJ1-1; maybe TRBD1 (5 bases). The V end was cut by 4 bases, the J end by 3 bases, with 22 bases between. In germline, CDR1 is SGHRS, CDR2 YFSETQ. This CDR3 is 17 amino acids long. The CDR3 sequence: CASSPQWGLWGYTEAFF. In nucleotides, the CDR3 is TGCGCCAGCAGCCCCCAGTGGGGCCTCTGGGGTTACACTGAAGCTTTCTTT.

The rearrangement uses TRBV2 and TRBJ2-3, with no clear D. V lost 8 bases to trimming and J lost 3 bases, with 18 bases between them. This CDR3 is 15 amino acids long. Germline CDR1 is SNHLY and CDR2 is FYNNEI. CDR3 sequence (DNA): TGTGCCAGCCGGGTAGACCGGGTCACTACAGATACGCAGTATTTT. Translated: CASRVDRVTTDTQYF.

The V call is TRBV5-6, the J call TRBJ2-3; D possibly corresponds to TRBD1 (5 bases). This CDR3 region has 13 residues. Per germline, CDR1 SGHDT and CDR2 YYEEEE. The V and J ends lost 0 bases and 4 bases respectively, with 6 bases between them. The CDR3 sequence is CASSLEGSDTQYF. CDR3 nucleotides: TGTGCCAGCAGCTTGGAGGGGTCAGATACGCAGTATTTT.

The chain has TRBV20-1 and TRBJ2-1; the D is unclear. V gave up 3 bases and J gave up 0 bases, with 6 bases separating them. Germline V gives CDR1 DFQATT, CDR2 SNEGSKA (reference sequence). The CDR3 totals 13 residues. As DNA, the CDR3 is TGCAGTGCTAGGATCGCCTCCTACAATGAGCAGTTCTTC. Translating it yields CSARIASYNEQFF.

The chain has TRBV6-1 and TRBJ1-2, with 9 bases that match TRBD1. The germline V gene has CDR1 MNHNS and CDR2 SASEGT. CDR3 length: 15 residues. V gave up 5 bases and J gave up 8 bases; unmatched junction bases: 12. The CDR3 region is CASSWGDRAVKGYTF. CDR3 sequence (DNA): TGTGCCAGCAGTTGGGGGGACAGGGCGGTTAAGGGCTACACCTTC.

This clonotype has only a few counts. This rearrangement joins TRBV6-2 or TRBV6-3 to TRBJ2-7, with D possibly TRBD2 on 6 matching bases. Germline assignment: CDR1 MNHEY and CDR2 SVGEGT. The CDR3 sequence is 14 residues long. V was shortened by 6 bases and J by 1 base, with 13 bases between the two germline ends. In DNA, the CDR3 is TGTGCCAGCAGCGACTTGGGGGGTTCCTACGAGCAGTACGTC. Translation: CASSDLGGSYEQYV.

The chain has TRBV28 and TRBJ1-5, with D unresolved. The germline V gene encodes CDR1 MDHEN and CDR2 SYDVKM. V lost 3 bases, J lost 2 bases, and 20 bases lay in between. The CDR3 totals 18 residues. The CDR3 nucleotides read TGTGCCAGCAGTTTGGGGTCGACGTTAAACTGGGGCAATCAGCCCCAGCATTTT. It yields the protein CASSLGSTLNWGNQPQHF.

V gene TRBV6-2 or TRBV6-3 combines with J gene TRBJ2-3; TRBD1 matches at 9 bases. The CDR3 consists of 15 residues. CDR1 MNHEY and CDR2 SVGEGT come from the germline V gene. V gave up 6 bases and J gave up 2 bases; unmatched junction bases: 6. The CDR3 protein is CASRNRGRDTDTQYF. CDR3 DNA sequence: TGTGCCAGCAGAAACAGGGGGCGAGACACAGATACGCAGTATTTT.

This chain links TRBV12-3 or TRBV12-4 with TRBJ2-3; D possibly corresponds to TRBD2 (7 bases). V gave up 2 bases and J gave up 4 bases, with 19 bases separating them. This CDR3 spans 17 amino acids. CDR3 bases: TGTGCCAGCAGTTTACCCAAGGGGGGGCCTGGCTCAGATACGCAGTATTTT. Translated: CASSLPKGGPGSDTQYF.

This chain uses TRBV6-1 with TRBJ2-1; 11 bases map to TRBD2. CDR1 and CDR2 (germline): MNHNS, SASEGT. J gave up 4 bases and V 6 bases, and 5 bases lay outside the gene matches. The CDR3 covers 15 residues. Here the CDR3 reads CASSLTSGSYNEQFF. For the CDR3, the DNA is TGTGCCAGCAGCCTAACTAGCGGGAGTTACAATGAGCAGTTCTTC.

This chain connects TRBV7-9 to TRBJ2-3; tentative D call: TRBD2 (5 bases). Germline lookup yields CDR1 SEHNR and CDR2 FQNEAQ (reference sequence). Trimming stripped 1 base from V and 4 bases from J, with 12 bases between. CDR3 length: 15 residues. CDR3 bases: TGTGCCAGCAGCTTAGGTGGGTCAGCGGCAGATACGCAGTATTTT. Translating it yields CASSLGGSAADTQYF.

V gene TRBV3-1 combines with J gene TRBJ2-1; 7 bases line up with TRBD2. This CDR3 is built from 18 residues. Germline CDR1 and CDR2: LGHDT and YNNKEL (reference sequence). V trimming: 0 bases; J trimming: 1 base; junction bases outside the gene matches: 9. For the CDR3, the DNA is TGTGCCAGCAGCCAAGAGCCTAAGCGGGGTCAGTCCTACAATGAGCAGTTCTTC. Translated, it gives CASSQEPKRGQSYNEQFF.

V gene TRBV27 combines with J gene TRBJ1-2, with 9 bases lining up with TRBD1. The ends lost 5 bases at V and 4 bases at J; junction bases unmatched: 5. The CDR3 loop spans 14 amino acids. Germline-derived CDR1 and CDR2 are MNHEY and SMNVEV (reference sequence). The CDR3 DNA is TGTGCCAGCAGTCACAGGGGGCTCGGCTATGGCTACACCTTC. Encoded protein: CASSHRGLGYGYTF.

The rearrangement joins TRBV7-6 to TRBJ2-1, with TRBD2 matching over 9 bases. The CDR3 contains 15 residues. Germline V lookup: CDR1 SGHVS, CDR2 FNYEAQ. Trimming removed 1 base from V and 4 bases from J; junction bases left unmatched: 2. The CDR3 region has the DNA TGTGCCAGCAGCTTAGAGGCGGGGGGGTACAATGAGCAGTTCTTC. Residues: CASSLEAGGYNEQFF.

This clonotype appeared once. The chain links TRBV28 to TRBJ1-1; D is unclear. Germline CDR1 reads MDHEN; CDR2 reads SYDVKM. Trimming stripped 3 bases from V and 4 bases from J, with 21 bases between. CDR3 length: 17 amino acids. The CDR3 region has the DNA TGTGCCAGCAGTTTTTTTATATTCGGGAAACTCCGCACTGAAGCTTTCTTT. It translates to CASSFFIFGKLRTEAFF.

This clonotype has a single count. The chain uses TRBV2 and TRBJ1-5; D gene unclear. The ends were cut back, 4 bases at V and 5 bases at J, with 15 bases in the middle. CDR3 length equals 15 residues. Germline loops: CDR1 SNHLY, CDR2 FYNNEI. CDR3 amino acids: CASSVRTKRDQPQHF. DNA for the CDR3: TGTGCCAGCAGTGTTCGGACTAAGCGTGATCAGCCCCAGCATTTT.

The chain joins TRBV14 to TRBJ2-7; D unclear. V lost 3 bases and J 6 bases, leaving 6 bases between the germline ends. Germline lookup yields CDR1 SGHDN and CDR2 FVKESK. The CDR3 is 11 amino acids. The CDR3 DNA reads as TGTGCCAGCAGCCATGGGATCGAGCAGTACTTC. Its translation is CASSHGIEQYF.

The genes are TRBV19 and TRBJ1-2, with 8 positions matching TRBD1. From germline, CDR1 is LNHDA and CDR2 SQIVND (reference sequence). V lost 0 bases and J lost 7; bases outside the gene matches: 7. The CDR3 contains 15 residues. CDR3 region: CASSIDPQGASGYTF. CDR3 coding DNA: TGTGCCAGTAGTATAGATCCCCAGGGGGCGAGTGGCTACACCTTC.

The chain carries TRBV4-1 and TRBJ1-6, with a weak D call TRBD1 (6 bases). V was cut by 2 bases and J by 7 bases, with 12 bases left in between. Looked up from germline, CDR1 is MGHRA and CDR2 is YSYEKL. CDR3 size: 15 residues. The CDR3 loop is CASSQNRVSNSPLHF. In nucleotides, the CDR3 is TGCGCCAGCAGCCAAAACAGGGTGTCGAATTCACCCCTCCACTTT.